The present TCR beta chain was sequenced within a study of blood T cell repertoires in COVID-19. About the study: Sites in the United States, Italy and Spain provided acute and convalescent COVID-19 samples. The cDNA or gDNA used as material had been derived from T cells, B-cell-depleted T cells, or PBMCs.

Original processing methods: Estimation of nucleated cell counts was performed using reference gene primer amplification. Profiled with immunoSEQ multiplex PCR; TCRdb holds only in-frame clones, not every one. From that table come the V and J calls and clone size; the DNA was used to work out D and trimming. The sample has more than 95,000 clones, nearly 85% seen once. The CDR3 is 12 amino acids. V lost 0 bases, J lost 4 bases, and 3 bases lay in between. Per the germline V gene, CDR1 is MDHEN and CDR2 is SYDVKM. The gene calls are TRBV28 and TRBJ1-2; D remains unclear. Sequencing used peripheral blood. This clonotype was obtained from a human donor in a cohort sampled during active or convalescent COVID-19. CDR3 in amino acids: CASSLWAYGYTF. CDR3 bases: TGTGCCAGCAGTTTATGGGCCTATGGCTACACCTTC.